This T cell receptor (beta chain) was identified during a study of OX40 agonist ivuxolimab in advanced cancers. Findings and caveats of the study: No antigen was identified for the clonally expanded peripheral T cells. With doses of 0.1-3.0 mg/kg, partial responders showed among the lowest clonal expansion.

The CDR3 totals 14 residues. Germline V gives CDR1 MNHNS, CDR2 SASEGT. The V gene lost 1 base and the J gene lost 3 bases, with 9 bases spanning the gap. TCRdb's copy holds only in-frame clones and misses some; the assay was immunoSEQ multiplex PCR. The sample carries roughly 70,000 clones, approximately 84% recorded once. A remark on this clone: Its specificity is not known.

This material consisted of CD4+ or CD8+ T cells sorted from blood, taken in a trial of the OX40 agonist ivuxolimab. V and J are TRBV6-1 and TRBJ1-2; tentatively, D is TRBD1 (5 bases). The receptor comes from an adult with an advanced solid tumor such as melanoma, head and neck, liver or kidney cancer. CDR3 coding DNA: TGTGCCAGCAGTGAAGTAGGAGGGGACTATGGCTACACCTTC. Its protein is CASSEVGGDYGYTF.